Below, 15 T cell receptor beta chains from the same sample are listed, as sequenced in a study of a mutant IDH1 vaccine in newly diagnosed glioma. Their antigens remain unidentified. Time point indicated: week 5, during vaccination. The study gave 300 ug of mutant IDH1 20-mer peptide per vaccine dose, with topical imiquimod. Repertoires were generated with immunoSEQ multiplex PCR, while TCRdb's copy carries only in-frame clones and drops some. The sample lists 40,000 to 50,000 clones; 70% to 90% were seen once. The sample consisted of PBMCs, taken from a glioma patient whose treatment included an IDH1 peptide vaccine. The receptors derive from a man aged 35-49 years with glioma.

The rearrangement uses TRBV10-3 and TRBJ2-7, with TRBD2 matching over 7 bases. CDR1 is ENHRY and CDR2 is SYGVKD in the germline V gene. V gave up 5 bases and J gave up 3 bases; unmatched junction bases: 10. The CDR3 extends over 15 amino acids. CDR3: CAISSVGLGFYEQYF. Written as DNA, the CDR3 is TGTGCCATCAGTAGCGTCGGACTAGGGTTCTACGAGCAGTACTTC.

The rearrangement uses TRBV4-2 and TRBJ2-7; TRBD2 aligns across 9 bases. The ends lost 0 bases at V and 0 bases at J; junction bases unmatched: 3. CDR3 length: 16 amino acids. The germline gives CDR1 LGHNA, CDR2 YNFKEQ. Here the CDR3 reads CASSQDASGVSYEQYF. As DNA, the CDR3 is TGTGCCAGCAGCCAAGATGCTAGCGGGGTCTCCTACGAGCAGTACTTC.

The chain is built from TRBV15 and TRBJ2-7; D is uncertain. CDR1 and CDR2 (germline): LNHNV, YYDKDF (reference sequence). This CDR3 has 14 residues. Deletions cut 0 bases from V and 0 bases from J, with 6 bases between. This CDR3 is CATSRDRLSYEQYF. CDR3 bases: TGTGCCACCAGCAGAGATAGGCTCTCCTACGAGCAGTACTTC.

The V call is TRBV14, the J call TRBJ1-6; D unclear. From germline, CDR1 is SGHDN and CDR2 FVKESK. The V gene lost 1 base and the J gene lost 9 bases, with 7 bases spanning the gap. The CDR3 has 13 amino acids. The CDR3 loop is CASSQAGSSPLHF. The CDR3 region has the DNA TGTGCCAGCAGCCAAGCAGGATCTTCACCCCTCCACTTT.

This clone has a handful of counts. The genes are TRBV19 and TRBJ2-3, with D perhaps matching TRBD2 (6 bases). Per germline, CDR1 LNHDA and CDR2 SQIVND (reference sequence). This CDR3 has 15 amino acids. V was clipped by 5 bases and J by 3 bases, with 15 bases between them. Written as DNA, the CDR3 is TGTGCCAGTAGTCCACGGGGAGGTTGGACAGATACGCAGTATTTT. It codes for CASSPRGGWTDTQYF.

The chain recombines TRBV9 with TRBJ1-2; D not certain. This CDR3 is 17 amino acids long. Germline values: CDR1 SGDLS, CDR2 YYNGEE. Trimming stripped 3 bases from V and 4 bases from J, with 22 bases between. CDR3 loop: CASSASGFRLDLYGYTF. The DNA of the CDR3 is TGTGCCAGCAGCGCCTCCGGGTTCCGGTTGGACCTCTATGGCTACACCTTC.

CDR3 bases: TGTGCCAGCAGCTTGGGGGCAGGGGGCACCGGGGCCAACGTCCTGACTTTC. Amino acid sequence: CASSLGAGGTGANVLTF. The chain employs TRBV5-4 and TRBJ2-6; 8 bases agree with TRBD1. The length of the CDR3 is 17 residues. Losses at the gene ends were 0 bases for V and 4 bases for J; bases not matched to a gene: 6. Germline loops: CDR1 SGHNT, CDR2 YYREEE (reference sequence).

The chain is built from TRBV5-1 and TRBJ2-1, with 7 bases identical to TRBD2. Losses at the gene ends were 5 bases for V and 8 bases for J; bases not matched to a gene: 13. The V gene's germline CDR1 is SGHRS and CDR2 YFSETQ. The CDR3 length is 15 residues. The CDR3 nucleotides read TGCGCCAGCAGTGAAGGGACGGGAGGTCAGGATGAGCAGTTCTTC. It codes for CASSEGTGGQDEQFF.

The DNA of the CDR3 is TGTGCCAGCAGCTTTGTTGGAGGGGCACTAGCCAAAAACATTCAGTACTTC. Translation: CASSFVGGALAKNIQYF. The J gene is TRBJ2-4, the V gene TRBV5-5, with D possibly TRBD2 on 6 matching bases. CDR1 and CDR2 (germline): SGHKS, YYEKEE (reference sequence). V gave up 2 bases and J gave up 0 bases, with 15 bases separating them. CDR3 size: 17 residues.

The genes are TRBV2 and TRBJ1-5, with D unresolved. The CDR3 runs 13 residues. V gave up 0 bases and J gave up 6 bases, with 6 bases separating them. The V gene's germline CDR1 is SNHLY and CDR2 FYNNEI. CDR3 nucleotide sequence: TGTGCCAGCAGTGAAGCGCCTTCTCAGCCCCAGCATTTT. It specifies CASSEAPSQPQHF.

The CDR3 region has the DNA TGTGCCAGCAGCTTAGACTCCAATGAGCAGTTCTTC. Encoded protein: CASSLDSNEQFF. J is TRBJ2-1 and V is TRBV11-3, with unresolved D. Looked up from germline, CDR1 is SGHNT and CDR2 is YENEEA. Trimming stripped 0 bases from V and 6 bases from J, with 3 bases between. CDR3 size: 12 residues.

The rearrangement links TRBV6-1 to TRBJ2-7; 7 nucleotides match TRBD1. Germline V gene lookup returns CDR1 MNHNS and CDR2 SASEGT. The CDR3 sequence is 14 residues long. The V and J ends lost 7 bases and 3 bases, in that order; junction bases with no gene match: 9. The CDR3 loop is CASTIPRTGYEQYF. The CDR3 nucleotides read TGTGCCAGCACCATCCCCCGGACAGGCTACGAGCAGTACTTC.

V gene TRBV4-1 combines with J gene TRBJ2-1, with 8 bases fitting TRBD2. V gave up 1 base and J gave up 4 bases; unmatched junction bases: 9. The CDR3 consists of 17 residues. The V gene's germline CDR1 is MGHRA and CDR2 YSYEKL. The CDR3 bases are TGCGCCAGCAGCCAAGGGGCCAGACTAGCGAGGTACAATGAGCAGTTCTTC. Residues: CASSQGARLARYNEQFF.

The chain joins TRBV5-1 to TRBJ2-7; D unclear. The ends were cut back, 4 bases at V and 3 bases at J, with 14 bases in the middle. Germline CDR1 reads SGHRS; CDR2 reads YFSETQ. The CDR3 is 14 amino acids. CDR3 coding DNA: TGCGCCAGCAGCCGGTTAAGTCGTATCTACGAGCAGTACTTC. It translates to CASSRLSRIYEQYF. The full variable domain, completed using reference TRBV5-1 and TRBJ2-7, is KAGVTQTPRYLIKTRGQQVTLSCSPISGHRSVSWYQQTPGQGLQFLFEYFSETQRNKGNFPGRFSGRQFSNSRSEMNVSTLELGDSALYLCASSRLSRIYEQYFGPGTRLTVT.

This rearrangement joins TRBV7-8 to TRBJ1-1; TRBD1 matches at 10 bases. Germline-derived CDR1 and CDR2 are SGHVS and FQNEAQ. The CDR3 is 14 amino acids. Unmatched junction bases numbered 6, after V lost 4 bases and J lost 7 bases. The CDR3 here is CASSSRDRGLEAFF. CDR3 DNA: TGTGCCAGCAGCTCCCGGGACAGGGGACTTGAAGCTTTCTTT.